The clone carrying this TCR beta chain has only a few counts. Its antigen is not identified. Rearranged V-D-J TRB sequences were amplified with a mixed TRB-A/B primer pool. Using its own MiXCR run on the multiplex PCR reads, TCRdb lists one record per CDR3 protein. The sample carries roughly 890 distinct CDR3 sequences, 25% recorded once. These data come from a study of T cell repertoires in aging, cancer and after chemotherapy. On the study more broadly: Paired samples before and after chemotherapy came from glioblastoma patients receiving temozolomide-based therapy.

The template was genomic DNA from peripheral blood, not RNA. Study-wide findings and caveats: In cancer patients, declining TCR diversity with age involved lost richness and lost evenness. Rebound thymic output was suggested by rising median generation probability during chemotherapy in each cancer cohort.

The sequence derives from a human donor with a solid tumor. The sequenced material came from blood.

This chain's CDR3 is CASSSGGYKQPQHF. In nucleotides, the CDR3 is TGTGCCAGCAGCTCTGGGGGGTATAAGCAGCCCCAGCATTTT. The chain is built from TRBV5-6 and TRBJ1-5; tentatively, D is TRBD1 (5 bases). The CDR3 runs 14 residues. Germline V gene lookup returns CDR1 SGHDT and CDR2 YYEEEE. V shed 3 bases and J shed 7 bases, with 14 bases lying between them.